The following is a T cell receptor (beta chain) sequence with its context. Its specificity is not known. This record belongs to a study of T cell responses to AZD1222 COVID-19 vaccine. Overall study context: Both about-4-week and about-12-week second-dose recipients were combined. Study-wide points: Rises in breadth and depth of Spike-specific TCRs came after two AZD1222 doses. Reportedly, nearly half of unique spike TCRs recognized epitopes outside B.1.351/B.1.1.7 mutations. Clonal diversity may have been underestimated, and the donors were mostly white British, with more females than males.

The assay was immunoSEQ multiplex PCR, and TCRdb's table has in-frame clones only and misses some. Among around 80,000 clones, around 88% were seen once, and the ten largest hold roughly 8.7%. This sequence originates from an adult in good health. The source material was peripheral blood, sampled on day 0 of AZD1222 vaccination.

The CDR3 loop is CASSIDGISYEQYF. The CDR3 nucleotides are TGTGCCAGTAGTATAGATGGTATTTCCTACGAGCAGTACTTC. The chain joins TRBV19 to TRBJ2-7; no reliable D call. V was shortened by 0 bases and J by 1 base, with 7 bases between the two germline ends. This CDR3 has 14 residues. Germline V lookup: CDR1 LNHDA, CDR2 SQIVND (reference sequence). The whole variable domain, remainder taken from reference TRBV19 and TRBJ2-7, is DGGITQSPKYLFRKEGQNVTLSCEQNLNHDAMYWYRQDPGQGLRLIYYSQIVNDFQKGDIAEGYSVSREKKESFPLTVTSAQKNPTAFYLCASSIDGISYEQYFGPGTRLTVT.